One and the same sample provided the 20 T cell receptor beta chains below, sequenced in a study of blood T cell repertoires in COVID-19. This table comes from immunoSEQ multiplex PCR, and its TCRdb copy is limited to in-frame clones, with some not included. The sample carries some 130,000 clones, approximately 86% recorded once. Sample: peripheral blood. The receptor source for this set is a woman aged 65 to 85 with COVID-19, enrolled during active disease.

The chain joins TRBV19 to TRBJ1-5, with a tentative D call TRBD1 (6 bases). V lost 6 bases and J lost 7, with 16 bases in between. The CDR3 has 14 residues. Germline lookup yields CDR1 LNHDA and CDR2 SQIVND (reference sequence). The CDR3 sequence: CASRQGRDLQPQHF. CDR3 sequence (DNA): TGTGCCAGTAGACAGGGCCGAGACCTGCAGCCCCAGCATTTT.

The chain carries TRBV7-3 and TRBJ1-2; TRBD1 matches 8 bases. Germline CDR1 reads SGHTA; CDR2 reads FQGTGA. Germline trimming cut 5 bases from V and 3 bases from J; bases unmatched to any gene: 8. The CDR3 covers 15 residues. CDR3 in amino acids: CASSASGGADYGYTF. CDR3 nucleotides: TGTGCCAGCAGCGCGTCAGGGGGCGCGGACTATGGCTACACCTTC.

This sequence joins TRBV19 and TRBJ1-6, with D possibly TRBD1 on 6 matching bases. V lost 7 bases and J lost 9, with 19 bases in between. The germline V gene has CDR1 LNHDA and CDR2 SQIVND (reference sequence). This CDR3 spans 15 amino acids. This CDR3 reads CASTETGNRGSPLHF. The CDR3 DNA follows: TGTGCCAGTACCGAGACAGGAAACCGGGGTTCACCCCTCCACTTT. Looking up the rest from reference TRBV19 and TRBJ1-6 gives the full variable domain: DGGITQSPKYLFRKEGQNVTLSCEQNLNHDAMYWYRQDPGQGLRLIYYSQIVNDFQKGDIAEGYSVSREKKESFPLTVTSAQKNPTAFYLCASTETGNRGSPLHFGNGTRLTVT.

The chain couples TRBV25-1 to TRBJ1-4; D gene ambiguous. The germline V and J ends were trimmed by 6 bases and 7 bases, with 12 bases remaining between them. In germline, CDR1 is MGHDK, CDR2 SYGVNS. This CDR3 spans 13 amino acids. The CDR3 coding sequence is TGTGCCAGCAGAAACTACACGGGTGAAAAACTGTTTTTT. Encoded protein: CASRNYTGEKLFF.

The chain is built from TRBV5-4 and TRBJ2-7, with D perhaps TRBD1 (5 bases). V was clipped by 7 bases and J by 7 bases, with 18 bases between them. The CDR3 is 13 amino acids. Germline CDR1 SGHNT, CDR2 YYREEE (reference sequence). The chain's CDR3 is CASPLWGAEEQYF. Here the CDR3 DNA reads TGTGCCAGCCCTTTGTGGGGCGCGGAGGAGCAGTACTTC.

The CDR3 nucleotides read TGTGCCATCAGTGTAGACAGGGATCAGCCCCAGCATTTT. Its protein is CAISVDRDQPQHF. The chain is built from TRBV10-3 and TRBJ1-5; TRBD1 matches 7 bases. Trimming took 4 bases from V and 5 from J; bases not matched to a gene: 2. Germline V gene sequence: CDR1 ENHRY, CDR2 SYGVKD. CDR3 length: 13 amino acids.

The chain joins TRBV30 to TRBJ1-1, with D tentatively TRBD1 (5 bases). The V and J ends lost 3 bases and 1 base respectively, with 9 bases between them. The length of the CDR3 is 13 residues. The V gene's germline CDR1 is GTSNPN and CDR2 SVGIG (reference sequence). DNA for the CDR3: TGTGCCTGGAGCCTGACAGAGAACACTGAAGCTTTCTTT. It translates to CAWSLTENTEAFF.

The V and J genes are TRBV29-1 and TRBJ2-2, with 7 bases aligning to TRBD1. The CDR3 loop spans 14 amino acids. Germline V lookup: CDR1 SQVTM, CDR2 ANQGSEA. The V gene end was trimmed by 6 bases and the J gene end by 7 bases; junction bases not matched to a gene: 11. The CDR3 spells CSVGTATGGGELFF. CDR3 nucleotide sequence: TGCAGCGTAGGGACAGCGACGGGTGGCGGGGAGCTGTTTTTT.

The chain recombines TRBV7-3 with TRBJ1-4; TRBD1 agrees at 7 bases. Germline CDR1 and CDR2: SGHTA and FQGTGA. The CDR3 covers 13 residues. J was trimmed by 8 bases and V by 1 base; bases with no gene match: 1. In nucleotides, the CDR3 is TGTGCCAGCAGCTTAAACAGGGGAGAAAAACTGTTTTTT. Protein: CASSLNRGEKLFF. The full variable domain, completed using reference TRBV7-3 and TRBJ1-4, is GAGVSQTPSNKVTEKGKYVELRCDPISGHTALYWYRQSLGQGPEFLIYFQGTGAADDSGLPNDRFFAVRPEGSVSTLKIQRTERGDSAVYLCASSLNRGEKLFFGSGTQLSVL.

This chain connects TRBV7-2 to TRBJ2-1, with TRBD2 identical over 7 bases. CDR1 and CDR2 from the germline V gene are SGHTA and FQGNSA. V was clipped by 1 base and J by 2 bases; unmatched bases: 8. The CDR3 spans 17 residues. As DNA, the CDR3 is TGTGCCAGCAGCTTAGTAGTACGTCTAGCGGCCTACAATGAGCAGTTCTTC. It specifies CASSLVVRLAAYNEQFF.

The J gene is TRBJ1-5, the V gene TRBV21-1. TRBV21-1 is a pseudogene locus. The CDR3 runs to 16 residues. CDR3 coding DNA: TGTGCCAGCAGCAAAGAGAGGGATTATAGCAATCAGCCCCAGCATTTT. Translated: CASSKERDYSNQPQHF.

This clone has just a few counts. This chain uses TRBV28 with TRBJ1-1, with 9 bases that match TRBD1. CDR1 and CDR2 (germline): MDHEN, SYDVKM. The CDR3 is 15 residues long. V lost 5 bases, J lost 5 bases, and 9 bases stayed unmatched. In DNA, the CDR3 is TGTGCCAGCAGTCAAGGGACAGGGTGGTGGACTGAAGCTTTCTTT. This gives the protein CASSQGTGWWTEAFF.

This rearrangement joins TRBV10-2 to TRBJ2-7, with TRBD1 as a possible D gene (6 bases). Germline CDR1 and CDR2: WSHSY and SAAADI. Trimming took 6 bases from V and 3 from J, leaving 12 bases between them. The CDR3 has 13 amino acids. The CDR3 region is CASRVTGNYEQYF. Here the CDR3 DNA reads TGCGCCAGCAGGGTGACAGGAAACTACGAGCAGTACTTC.

The chain has TRBV18 and TRBJ1-5, with TRBD1 as a possible D gene (5 bases). Germline V gene lookup returns CDR1 KGHSH and CDR2 LQKENI. Trimming cost V 8 bases and J 4 bases, with 15 bases left between them. CDR3 length: 14 amino acids. The CDR3 DNA sequence: TGTGCCAGCGCCCCTGGGACTTATAATCAGCCCCAGCATTTT. This gives the protein CASAPGTYNQPQHF.

The V gene is TRBV19, the J gene TRBJ2-5; 7 nucleotides line up with TRBD1. This CDR3 is 16 amino acids long. CDR1 is LNHDA, CDR2 SQIVND, per germline (reference sequence). V shed 6 bases and J 1 base; nucleotides not matched to a gene: 11. CDR3 in DNA: TGTGCCAGTAGCCGAGATGCCGGGACAGCCCAAGAGACCCAGTACTTC. Translated: CASSRDAGTAQETQYF.

This chain connects TRBV6-5 to TRBJ1-5; D unresolved. This CDR3 region has 13 residues. CDR1 and CDR2 from the germline V gene are MNHEY and SVGAGI. Trimming removed 6 bases at V and 4 bases at J, with 10 bases between. CDR3 nucleotides: TGTGCCAGCAGGCTGGCGGGGAATCAGCCCCAGCATTTT. Protein product: CASRLAGNQPQHF.

The V gene is TRBV4-1, the J gene TRBJ1-2; 7 bases are shared with TRBD1. Germline CDR1 and CDR2: MGHRA and YSYEKL. After removal of 4 bases from V and 7 bases from J, the junction contained 9 bases not matched to a gene. The CDR3 spans 14 residues. In DNA form, the CDR3 reads TGCGCCAGCAGCCGAGGAACAGGGGTAACTGGCTACACCTTC. Protein: CASSRGTGVTGYTF.

The chain joins TRBV2 to TRBJ1-1, with TRBD1 matching over 7 bases. This CDR3 is 15 amino acids long. The V gene end was trimmed by 5 bases and the J gene end by 0 bases; junction bases not matched to a gene: 6. Looked up from germline, CDR1 is SNHLY and CDR2 is FYNNEI. The CDR3 reads CASSRQGSMNTEAFF. In DNA, the CDR3 is TGTGCCAGCAGTCGACAGGGCTCAATGAACACTGAAGCTTTCTTT.

This sequence joins TRBV6-5 and TRBJ1-6; perhaps TRBD1 as D (6 bases). The length of the CDR3 is 15 residues. V gave up 4 bases and J gave up 7 bases, with 14 bases separating them. CDR1 is MNHEY, CDR2 SVGAGI, per germline. Here the CDR3 DNA reads TGTGCCAGCAGTTTAACGGGACACGGAAATTCACCCCTCCACTTT. As protein: CASSLTGHGNSPLHF.

V is TRBV9 and J is TRBJ1-5; 7 nucleotides match TRBD1. CDR1 is SGDLS, CDR2 YYNGEE, per germline. Germline trimming cut 3 bases from V and 6 bases from J; bases unmatched to any gene: 6. The CDR3 totals 14 residues. CDR3 nucleotides: TGTGCCAGCAGCGCACAGGGGATGGGTCAGCCCCAGCATTTT. As protein: CASSAQGMGQPQHF. The full variable domain, its missing parts supplied by reference TRBV9 and TRBJ1-5, is DSGVTQTPKHLITATGQRVTLRCSPRSGDLSVYWYQQSLDQGLQFLIQYYNGEERAKGNILERFSAQQFPDLHSELNLSSLELGDSALYFCASSAQGMGQPQHFGDGTRLSIL.